This T cell receptor (beta chain) was identified during a study of blood T cell repertoires in COVID-19. Study-wide context: The United States, Italy and Spain provided the acute and convalescent COVID-19 samples. PBMCs, B-cell-depleted T cells, or T cells were the source of the cDNA or gDNA that made up the material.

Methods used by the authors: Counts of nucleated cells, estimated from reference gene primer amplification, were obtained. Data came from immunoSEQ multiplex PCR; TCRdb stores just in-frame clones and leaves some out. That table gives V, J and clone size, and the DNA gave D and trimming. The sample shows about 200,000 clones, approximately 83% of them seen only once. This CDR3 comprises 13 residues. The V end lost 0 bases, the J end lost 4 bases, and 6 bases lay between the germline ends. From germline, CDR1 is MNHNY and CDR2 SVGAGI (reference sequence). The gene calls are TRBV6-6 and TRBJ1-1; a weak D match, TRBD1 (5 bases). The receptor comes from a human donor with active or convalescent COVID-19. The donor label of this sample is uncertain. Sequencing input: peripheral blood. This CDR3 is CASSYSGPTEAFF. The CDR3 DNA is TGTGCCAGCAGTTACTCGGGGCCCACTGAAGCTTTCTTT.